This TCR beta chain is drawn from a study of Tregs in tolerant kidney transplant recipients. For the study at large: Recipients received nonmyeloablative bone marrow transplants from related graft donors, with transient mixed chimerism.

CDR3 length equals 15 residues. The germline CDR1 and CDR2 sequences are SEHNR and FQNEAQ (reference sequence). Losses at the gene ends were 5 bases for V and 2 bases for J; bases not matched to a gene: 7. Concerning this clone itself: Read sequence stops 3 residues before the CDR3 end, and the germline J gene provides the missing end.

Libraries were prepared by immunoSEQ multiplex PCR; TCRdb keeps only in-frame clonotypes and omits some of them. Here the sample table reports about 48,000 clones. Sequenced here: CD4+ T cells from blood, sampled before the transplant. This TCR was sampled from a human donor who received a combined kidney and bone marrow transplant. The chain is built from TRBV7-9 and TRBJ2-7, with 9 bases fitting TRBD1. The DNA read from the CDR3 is TGTGCCAGCAGCCCATGGACAGGGGCACCCTACGAG. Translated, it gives CASSPWTGAPYE. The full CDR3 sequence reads CASSPWTGAPYEQYF.